This TCR beta chain was identified in a study of Ad26.COV2.S vaccination and SARS-CoV-2 variants. The overall study: Intramuscular Ad26.COV2.S at 5x10^10 or 1x10^11 viral particles.

Measured with immunoSEQ multiplex PCR; TCRdb has only the in-frame clones, and not every one. The sample has approximately 420,000 clones; 70% to 90% are singletons. Germline V gives CDR1 SGHKS, CDR2 YYEKEE (reference sequence). The CDR3 loop spans 15 amino acids. V lost 3 bases, J lost 8 bases, and 20 bases lay in between. Described treatment: some 20 received Ad26.COV2.S at low or high dose, single or two shots; roughly five received placebo; per-sample allocation not given. Samples were taken on day 63 after the first vaccine or placebo injection. The rearrangement links TRBV5-5 to TRBJ1-2, with unresolved D. The sequenced sample was peripheral blood, obtained in a trial of Ad26.COV2.S vaccine versus placebo. The sequence was obtained from a person between 18 and 59 years old who received the Ad26.COV2.S COVID-19 vaccine or a placebo. The CDR3: CASSSTPGSPSGYTF. The CDR3 coding sequence is TGTGCCAGCAGCTCGACCCCGGGCTCCCCCAGCGGCTACACCTTC.